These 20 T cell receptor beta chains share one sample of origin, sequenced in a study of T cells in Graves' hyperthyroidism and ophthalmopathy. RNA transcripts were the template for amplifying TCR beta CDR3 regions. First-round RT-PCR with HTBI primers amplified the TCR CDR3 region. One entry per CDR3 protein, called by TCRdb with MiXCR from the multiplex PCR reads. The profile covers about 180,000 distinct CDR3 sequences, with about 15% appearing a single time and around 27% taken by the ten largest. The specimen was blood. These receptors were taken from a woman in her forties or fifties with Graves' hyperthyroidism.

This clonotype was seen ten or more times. CDR3 protein: CASSLSSSQGREQYF. Here the CDR3 DNA reads TGTGCCAGCAGTTTATCCTCATCTCAGGGCCGCGAGCAGTACTTC. The chain couples TRBV27 to TRBJ2-7; perhaps TRBD1 as D (5 bases). The CDR3 has 15 residues. Between the trimmed V and J ends, which lost 0 bases and 6 bases, there was a span of 15 bases. Germline V lookup: CDR1 MNHEY, CDR2 SMNVEV (reference sequence).

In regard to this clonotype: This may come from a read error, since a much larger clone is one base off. The DNA of the CDR3 is TGTGCCAGCAGTTACGGACAGGGGGCCTACAATGGGCAGTTCTTC. Protein sequence: CASSYGQGAYNGQFF. V usage is TRBV27 and J usage is TRBJ2-1; TRBD1 agrees at 11 bases. The CDR3 consists of 15 residues. The V gene's germline CDR1 is MNHEY and CDR2 SMNVEV (reference sequence).

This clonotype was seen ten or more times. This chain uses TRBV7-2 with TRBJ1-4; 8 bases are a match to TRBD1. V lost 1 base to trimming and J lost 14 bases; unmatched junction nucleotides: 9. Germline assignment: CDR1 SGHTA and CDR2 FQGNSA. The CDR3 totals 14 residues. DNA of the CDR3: TGTGCCAGCAGCTTAGGAGGTCGGACAGGGCGTCTGTTTTTT. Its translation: CASSLGGRTGRLFF.

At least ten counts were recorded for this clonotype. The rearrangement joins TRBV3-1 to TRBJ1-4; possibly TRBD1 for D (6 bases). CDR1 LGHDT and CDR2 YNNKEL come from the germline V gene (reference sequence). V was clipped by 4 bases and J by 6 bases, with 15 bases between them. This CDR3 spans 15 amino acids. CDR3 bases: TGTGCCAGCAGCCCCCGCGGACAGTCATATGAAAAACTGTTTTTT. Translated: CASSPRGQSYEKLFF.

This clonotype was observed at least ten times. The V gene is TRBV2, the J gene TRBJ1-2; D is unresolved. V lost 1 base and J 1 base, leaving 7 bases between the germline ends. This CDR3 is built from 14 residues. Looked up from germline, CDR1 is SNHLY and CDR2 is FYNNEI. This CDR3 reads CASSEVGDNYGYTF. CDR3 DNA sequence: TGTGCCAGCAGTGAAGTCGGAGATAACTATGGCTACACCTTC.

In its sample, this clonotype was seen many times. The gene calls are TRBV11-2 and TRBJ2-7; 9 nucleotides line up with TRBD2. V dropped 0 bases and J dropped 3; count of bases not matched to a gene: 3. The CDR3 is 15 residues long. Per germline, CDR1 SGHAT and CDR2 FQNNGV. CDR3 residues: CASSLDSGGFYEQYF. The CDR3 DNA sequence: TGTGCCAGCAGCTTAGATAGCGGGGGATTCTACGAGCAGTACTTC.

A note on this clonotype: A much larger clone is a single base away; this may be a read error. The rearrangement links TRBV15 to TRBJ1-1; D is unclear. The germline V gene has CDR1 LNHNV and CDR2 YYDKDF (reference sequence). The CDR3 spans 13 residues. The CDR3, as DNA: TGTGCCACCAGCATCCGGGGTAACACTGAAGCTTTATTT. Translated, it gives CATSIRGNTEALF.

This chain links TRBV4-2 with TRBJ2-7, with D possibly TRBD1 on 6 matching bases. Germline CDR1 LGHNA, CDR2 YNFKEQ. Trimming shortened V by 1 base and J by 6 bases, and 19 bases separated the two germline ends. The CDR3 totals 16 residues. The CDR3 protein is CASSQARTVVQSEQYF. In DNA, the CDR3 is TGTGCCAGCAGCCAAGCCAGGACAGTGGTCCAGAGCGAGCAGTACTTC.

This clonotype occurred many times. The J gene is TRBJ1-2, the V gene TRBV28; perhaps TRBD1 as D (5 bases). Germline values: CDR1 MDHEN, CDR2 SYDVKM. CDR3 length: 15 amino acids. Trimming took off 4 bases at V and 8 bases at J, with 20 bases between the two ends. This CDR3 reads CASSSFQGVHMGYTF. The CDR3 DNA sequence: TGTGCCAGCAGTTCCTTTCAAGGGGTACATATGGGCTACACCTTC.

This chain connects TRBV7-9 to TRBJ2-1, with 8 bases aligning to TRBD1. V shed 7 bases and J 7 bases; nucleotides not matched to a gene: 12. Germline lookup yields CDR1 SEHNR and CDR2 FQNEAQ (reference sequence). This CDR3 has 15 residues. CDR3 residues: CASTAGGQGKNEQFF. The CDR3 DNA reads TGTGCCAGCACCGCCGGAGGACAGGGTAAAAATGAGCAGTTCTTC.

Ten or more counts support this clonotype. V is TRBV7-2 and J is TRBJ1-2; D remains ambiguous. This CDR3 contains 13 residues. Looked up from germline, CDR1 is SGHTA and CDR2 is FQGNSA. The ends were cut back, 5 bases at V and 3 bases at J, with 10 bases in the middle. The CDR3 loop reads CASSPAGDYGYTF. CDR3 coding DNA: TGTGCCAGCAGCCCAGCCGGGGACTATGGCTACACCTTC.

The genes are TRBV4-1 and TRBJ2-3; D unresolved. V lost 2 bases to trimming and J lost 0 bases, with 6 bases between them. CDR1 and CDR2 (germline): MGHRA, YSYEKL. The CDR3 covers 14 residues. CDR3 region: CASSQLRSTDTQYF. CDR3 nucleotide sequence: TGCGCCAGCAGCCAATTGCGGAGCACAGATACGCAGTATTTT.

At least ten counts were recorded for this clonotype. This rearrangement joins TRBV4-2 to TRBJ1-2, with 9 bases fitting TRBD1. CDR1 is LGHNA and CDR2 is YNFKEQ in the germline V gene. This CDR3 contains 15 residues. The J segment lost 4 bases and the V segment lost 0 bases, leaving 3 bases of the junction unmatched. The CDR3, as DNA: TGTGCCAGCAGCCAAGATCTGACAGGGGGCTATGGCTACACCTTC. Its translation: CASSQDLTGGYGYTF.

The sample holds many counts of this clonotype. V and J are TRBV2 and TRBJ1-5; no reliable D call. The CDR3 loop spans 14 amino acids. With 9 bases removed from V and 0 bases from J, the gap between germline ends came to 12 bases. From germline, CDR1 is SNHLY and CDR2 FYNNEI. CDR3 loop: CASTFRDSNQPQHF. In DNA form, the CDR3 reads TGTGCCAGTACTTTCCGGGATAGCAATCAGCCCCAGCATTTT.

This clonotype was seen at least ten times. The CDR3 loop is CASSLRTDYGYTF. CDR3 bases: TGTGCCAGCAGTTTAAGGACAGACTATGGCTACACCTTC. The V gene is TRBV27, the J gene TRBJ1-2, with D perhaps TRBD1 (6 bases). Germline assignment: CDR1 MNHEY and CDR2 SMNVEV (reference sequence). V gave up 2 bases and J gave up 3 bases, with 7 bases separating them. The CDR3 is 13 residues long.

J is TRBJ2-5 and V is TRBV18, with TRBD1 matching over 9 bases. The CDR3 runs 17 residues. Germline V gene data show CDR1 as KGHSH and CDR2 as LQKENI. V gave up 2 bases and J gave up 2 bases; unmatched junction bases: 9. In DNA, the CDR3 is TGTGCCAGCTCACCAAGATTCCGGGACAGGGCACAAGAGACCCAGTACTTC. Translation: CASSPRFRDRAQETQYF.

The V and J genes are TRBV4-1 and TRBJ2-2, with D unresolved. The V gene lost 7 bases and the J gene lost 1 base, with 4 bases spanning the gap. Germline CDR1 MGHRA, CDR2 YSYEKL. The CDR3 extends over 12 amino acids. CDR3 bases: TGCGCCAGCATGCGGAACACCGGGGAGCTGTTTTTT. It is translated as CASMRNTGELFF.

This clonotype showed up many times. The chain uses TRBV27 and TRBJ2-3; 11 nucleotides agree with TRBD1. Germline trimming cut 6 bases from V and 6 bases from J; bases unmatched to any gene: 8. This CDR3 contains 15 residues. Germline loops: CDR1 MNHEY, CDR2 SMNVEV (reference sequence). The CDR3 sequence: CASSWTGGGWDTQYF. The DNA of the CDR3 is TGTGCCAGCAGCTGGACAGGGGGCGGTTGGGATACGCAGTATTTT.

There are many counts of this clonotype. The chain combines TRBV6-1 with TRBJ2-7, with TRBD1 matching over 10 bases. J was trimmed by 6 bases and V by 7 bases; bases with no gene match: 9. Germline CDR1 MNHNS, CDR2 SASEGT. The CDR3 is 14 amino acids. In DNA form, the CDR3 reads TGTGCCAGCAAGGTTAGGGGACAGGGGAGCGAGCAGTACTTC. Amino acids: CASKVRGQGSEQYF.

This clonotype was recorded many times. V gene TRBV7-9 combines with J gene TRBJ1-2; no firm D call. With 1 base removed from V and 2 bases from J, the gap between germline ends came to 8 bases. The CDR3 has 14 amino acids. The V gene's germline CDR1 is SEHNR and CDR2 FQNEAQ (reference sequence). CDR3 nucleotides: TGTGCCAGCAGCTTAGTCCCGGCAAACTATGGCTACACCTTC. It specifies CASSLVPANYGYTF.